This record looks at one T cell receptor beta chain sequence and its context. This sample is part of a study of cytomegalovirus exposure and HLA in healthy donors. The CDR3 runs 13 residues. V was clipped by 4 bases and J by 7 bases, with 11 bases between them. The germline CDR1 and CDR2 sequences are SGDLS and YYNGEE. The study ran its PCR with 60 Vbeta and 13 Jbeta primers. The repertoire was sequenced with immunoSEQ multiplex PCR; TCRdb's copy has only in-frame clones and lacks some. The sample lists roughly 100,000 clones; 73% were seen once. Source material: PBMCs. The chain couples TRBV9 to TRBJ1-4; D is unclear. The clonotype comes from a man in his forties or fifties in good health and CMV-seronegative. The CDR3 region has the DNA TGTGCCAGCAGCTCCACGGGGTCTGAAAAACTGTTTTTT. This translates into CASSSTGSEKLFF.